Each of the 20 T cell receptor beta chains below was sequenced from the same sample in a study of blood T cell repertoires in COVID-19 (dated by TCRdb to 2020 to 2022). Library construction relied on the immunoSEQ multiplex PCR assay. TCRdb retrieved this table from immuneACCESS and kept in-frame rearrangements only. Not all clones are present; in checked studies, unresolved V genes account for under half, and no reason is known for the remainder. Across this sample there are fewer than 250,000 clones, with 85% to 90% seen only once. Approximately 2.4% of the sample lies in the top ten. Sequencing was carried out using peripheral blood. The receptors originated from a young man with COVID-19, enrolled during active disease.

The CDR3 DNA reads TGTGCCAGCAGTTACCAGGGGGCAGTCTCCTACGAGCAGTACTTC. It yields the protein CASSYQGAVSYEQYF. The chain joins TRBV6-5 to TRBJ2-7; 8 positions agree with TRBD1. The germline V gene encodes CDR1 MNHEY and CDR2 SVGAGI. This CDR3 region has 15 residues. V was pared by 2 bases and J by 0 bases, with 3 bases of the junction left unmatched.

The J gene is TRBJ2-7, the V gene TRBV27; TRBD2 agrees at 7 bases. This CDR3 spans 14 amino acids. CDR1 and CDR2 from the germline V gene are MNHEY and SMNVEV (reference sequence). J gave up 0 bases and V 7 bases, and 6 bases lay outside the gene matches. Here the CDR3 reads CASKGGGSSYEQYF. For the CDR3, the DNA is TGTGCCAGCAAAGGCGGGGGTAGCTCCTACGAGCAGTACTTC.

V and J are TRBV7-3 and TRBJ2-1, with 8 positions matching TRBD1. CDR3 length: 14 residues. The junction had 9 bases not matched to a gene; V was cut back by 5 bases and J by 9 bases. Germline CDR1 SGHTA, CDR2 FQGTGA. In DNA, the CDR3 is TGTGCCAGCAGCCGCCCTGGGACAGGAGGTGAGCAGTTCTTC. Amino acid sequence: CASSRPGTGGEQFF.

The rearrangement links TRBV29-1 to TRBJ1-2, with D tentatively TRBD1 (6 bases). The CDR3 consists of 13 residues. Trimming cost V 3 bases and J 8 bases, with 16 bases left between them. The germline V gene has CDR1 SQVTM and CDR2 ANQGSEA. This CDR3 reads CSVEGDTTGGYTF. The DNA for the CDR3 is TGCAGCGTTGAGGGGGACACCACAGGAGGCTACACCTTC.

The rearrangement joins TRBV30 to TRBJ1-4; TRBD1 matches at 12 bases. V was clipped by 7 bases and J by 7 bases; unmatched bases: 16. This CDR3 comprises 17 residues. Germline V gives CDR1 GTSNPN, CDR2 SVGIG (reference sequence). The CDR3 reads CASPGQGAGGVVEKLFF. The CDR3 nucleotides read TGTGCCTCTCCGGGACAGGGGGCCGGTGGTGTAGTTGAAAAACTGTTTTTT.

The V call is TRBV14, the J call TRBJ2-7; no firm D call. The germline V gene has CDR1 SGHDN and CDR2 FVKESK. Trimming took 4 bases from V and 4 from J, leaving 8 bases between them. The length of the CDR3 is 12 residues. Here the CDR3 DNA reads TGTGCCAGCAGCCTAAACTGGTACGAGCAGTACTTC. Translating gives CASSLNWYEQYF.

The rearrangement links TRBV10-2 to TRBJ1-5; D possibly corresponds to TRBD1 (6 bases). Germline assignment: CDR1 WSHSY and CDR2 SAAADI. V was shortened by 1 base and J by 3 bases, with 7 bases between the two germline ends. The CDR3 covers 14 residues. CDR3 sequence (DNA): TGCGCCAGCAGTGAGTGGGGGCTCAATCAGCCCCAGCATTTT. Encoded protein: CASSEWGLNQPQHF.

The chain is built from TRBV4-2 and TRBJ1-6; D gene unclear. CDR1 is LGHNA, CDR2 YNFKEQ, per germline. Between the trimmed V and J ends, which lost 7 bases and 0 bases, there was a span of 19 bases. The CDR3 spans 18 residues. CDR3 nucleotides: TGTGCCAGCAACCCCCAGAGTGCAGCGAGCTCCTATAATTCACCCCTCCACTTT. The encoded protein is CASNPQSAASSYNSPLHF.

This chain links TRBV2 with TRBJ1-2; weak D call: TRBD1 (6 bases). The CDR3 covers 15 residues. The V gene's germline CDR1 is SNHLY and CDR2 FYNNEI. Trimming left V 4 bases short and J 2 bases short, with 14 bases between. In DNA form, the CDR3 reads TGTGCCAGCAGTGTTCGATCAGGGGCAAACTATGGCTACACCTTC. As protein: CASSVRSGANYGYTF.

V usage is TRBV5-1 and J usage is TRBJ2-2, with 11 bases matching TRBD2. The V and J ends lost 7 bases and 0 bases, in that order; junction bases with no gene match: 8. Germline assignment: CDR1 SGHRS and CDR2 YFSETQ. The CDR3 runs to 17 residues. CDR3 bases: TGCGCCAGCGGGTCTAGCGGGGGGTATCCGAACACCGGGGAGCTGTTTTTT. It codes for CASGSSGGYPNTGELFF.

The chain uses TRBV7-2 and TRBJ1-2; 8 bases map to TRBD1. V lost 5 bases, J lost 3 bases, and 5 bases stayed unmatched. The CDR3 length is 14 residues. Germline values: CDR1 SGHTA, CDR2 FQGNSA. This CDR3 is CASSQQGAYYGYTF. Written as DNA, the CDR3 is TGTGCCAGCAGCCAGCAGGGGGCCTACTATGGCTACACCTTC. Full variable domain (rest looked up from reference TRBV7-2 and TRBJ1-2): GAGVSQSPSNKVTEKGKDVELRCDPISGHTALYWYRQSLGQGLEFLIYFQGNSAPDKSGLPSDRFSAERTGGSVSTLTIQRTQQEDSAVYLCASSQQGAYYGYTFGSGTRLTVV.

The CDR3 spells CASSLGGGTSTEAFF. CDR3 nucleotide sequence: TGTGCCAGCAGCTTAGGGGGAGGGACGAGTACTGAAGCTTTCTTT. The V gene is TRBV11-2, the J gene TRBJ1-1; possible D gene TRBD1, 5 bases. V shed 1 base and J shed 5 bases, with 14 bases lying between them. The CDR3 covers 15 residues. Germline V gene sequence: CDR1 SGHAT, CDR2 FQNNGV.

This clone was counted a single time. The genes are TRBV30 and TRBJ1-3; weak D call: TRBD1 (6 bases). The germline CDR1 and CDR2 sequences are GTSNPN and SVGIG (reference sequence). Deletions cut 3 bases from V and 4 bases from J, with 10 bases between. The CDR3 has 13 residues. CDR3 amino acids: CAWRTGLGNTIYF. CDR3 coding DNA: TGTGCCTGGAGGACAGGTCTGGGAAACACCATATATTTT.

The chain links TRBV7-2 to TRBJ1-6; D is perhaps TRBD1 (6 bases). The CDR3 runs to 16 residues. Trimming cost V 3 bases and J 10 bases, with 19 bases left between them. CDR1 is SGHTA and CDR2 is FQGNSA in the germline V gene. This CDR3 reads CASSFSQAGAGSPLHF. In DNA, the CDR3 is TGTGCCAGCAGCTTCTCTCAGGCGGGGGCGGGCTCACCCCTCCACTTT.

This clone was counted only a few times. The chain combines TRBV2 with TRBJ1-6; 7 bases agree with TRBD1. V shed 4 bases and J 9 bases; nucleotides not matched to a gene: 6. Looked up from germline, CDR1 is SNHLY and CDR2 is FYNNEI. The length of the CDR3 is 14 residues. The CDR3: CASSVDRAGSPLHF. The CDR3 DNA reads as TGTGCCAGCAGTGTAGACAGGGCGGGTTCACCCCTCCACTTT. Full variable domain (outside the CDR3, taken from reference TRBV2 and TRBJ1-6): EPEVTQTPSHQVTQMGQEVILRCVPISNHLYFYWYRQILGQKVEFLVSFYNNEISEKSEIFDDQFSVERPDGSNFTLKIRSTKLEDSAMYFCASSVDRAGSPLHFGNGTRLTVT.

This sequence joins TRBV5-6 and TRBJ2-1; 7 bases fit TRBD1. The CDR3 is 12 residues long. The V segment lost 4 bases and the J segment 10 bases; nucleotides outside the gene matches: 5. CDR1 and CDR2 (germline): SGHDT, YYEEEE. CDR3 in DNA: TGTGCCAGCAGCACCGGGACAGTCGAGCAGTTCTTC. Residues: CASSTGTVEQFF.

V usage is TRBV5-4 and J usage is TRBJ2-7; D might be TRBD2 (7 bases). This CDR3 is 15 amino acids long. V gave up 6 bases and J gave up 2 bases, with 18 bases separating them. CDR1 SGHNT and CDR2 YYREEE come from the germline V gene (reference sequence). The CDR3 loop is CASNPGASGPYEQYF. CDR3 nucleotide sequence: TGTGCCAGCAACCCAGGGGCTAGCGGACCCTACGAGCAGTACTTC.

The chain is built from TRBV2 and TRBJ2-1; 11 positions match TRBD2. The CDR3 is made up of 15 amino acids. Per germline, CDR1 SNHLY and CDR2 FYNNEI. V was clipped by 11 bases and J by 3 bases; unmatched bases: 9. This CDR3 reads CAGGGTSGLYNEQFF. The DNA of the CDR3 is TGTGCCGGAGGGGGGACTAGCGGCCTCTACAATGAGCAGTTCTTC.

The chain couples TRBV4-1 to TRBJ2-7, with TRBD1 matching over 7 bases. Germline-derived CDR1 and CDR2 are MGHRA and YSYEKL. The CDR3 sequence is 17 residues long. V was clipped by 0 bases and J by 3 bases; unmatched bases: 11. The CDR3 sequence: CASSQDQSRGLIYEQYF. CDR3 DNA: TGCGCCAGCAGCCAAGATCAGTCCAGGGGGTTGATCTACGAGCAGTACTTC.

The rearrangement joins TRBV14 to TRBJ2-7; 15 bases line up with TRBD2. Trimming removed 2 bases from V and 1 base from J; junction bases left unmatched: 9. The CDR3 consists of 19 residues. Germline values: CDR1 SGHDN, CDR2 FVKESK. Here the CDR3 reads CASSQRWTSGGAASYEQYF. The CDR3 DNA follows: TGTGCCAGCAGCCAAAGATGGACTAGCGGGGGGGCCGCTTCCTACGAGCAGTACTTC.